The subject of this entry is one T cell receptor beta chain. The CDR3 is 13 amino acids. Germline CDR1 is SGHDN and CDR2 is FVKESK. V was trimmed by 7 bases and J by 4 bases, leaving 10 bases between them. This sample stems from a study of OX40 agonist ivuxolimab in advanced cancers. Profiling relied on immunoSEQ multiplex PCR, and the TCRdb table lists in-frame clones only, not all of them. The data show approximately 70,000 clones, 80% to 90% seen once. This specimen was CD4+ or CD8+ T cells sorted from blood, taken in a trial of the OX40 agonist ivuxolimab. The gene calls are TRBV14 and TRBJ2-2, with D perhaps TRBD1 or TRBD2 (5 bases each). The source is an adult with an advanced solid tumor such as melanoma, head and neck, liver or kidney cancer. CDR3 protein: CASNRGGTGELFF. Written as DNA, the CDR3 is TGTGCCAGCAATCGGGGCGGCACCGGGGAGCTGTTTTTT.